The rows below give T cell receptor beta chains drawn from one sample of a study of molecular identifiers for immune sequencing clone quantification. TCRdb re-analysed the PCR reads in MiXCR, keeping a single row per CDR3 protein. Altogether 400,000 to 600,000 distinct CDR3 sequences are present, about a fifth being singletons, with the ten largest covering about 0.84%. Sequenced material: naive CD8+ T cells from blood, with Jurkat cell RNA spiked in. The origin of the receptors is a human donor in good health. Some libraries in this study had Jurkat cell RNA spiked in. Both conserved end residues are part of each CDR3. The D gene is left open where the match is weak. Only some rows state a clone size, as once, few, many or a class for expanded clones.

V	D	J	size	DNA	CDR3
TRBV6-1	-	TRBJ1-5	-	TGTGCCAGCAGTGATTTATGGCAAGCCGATCAGCCCCAGCATTTT	CASSDLWQADQPQHF
TRBV19	-	TRBJ1-1	few	TGTGCCAGTAGTGGGAGAACAGGAAGGTCGTACACTGAAGCTTTCTTT	CASSGRTGRSYTEAFF
TRBV7-2	-	TRBJ2-2	-	TGTGCCAGCAGCTTAGTGAGCGTCTGGGACACCGGGGAGCTGTTTTTT	CASSLVSVWDTGELFF
TRBV12-3/TRBV12-4	-	TRBJ2-5	many	TGTGCCAGCAGTTTAACCGTCGAGACCCAGTACTTC	CASSLTVETQYF
TRBV29-1	-	TRBJ2-2	many	TGCAGCGTTGACAGGGAGGATACCGGGGAGCTGTTTTTT	CSVDREDTGELFF
TRBV7-9	-	TRBJ1-1	many	TGTGCCAGCAGCCCAGGCAGGGCTACTGAAGCTTTCTTT	CASSPGRATEAFF
TRBV28	-	TRBJ2-7	many	TGTGCCAGCAGTTCACTCCGGGAGCTCTACGAGCAGTACTTC	CASSSLRELYEQYF
TRBV30	-	TRBJ2-5	many	TGTGCCTGGAGTGTAGGCGTCAGCGTGTACCAAGAGACCCAGTACTTC	CAWSVGVSVYQETQYF
TRBV6-2/TRBV6-3	-	TRBJ2-5	few	TGTGCCAGCAGTTACCCGTCAGCAGGGGAGACCCAGTACTTC	CASSYPSAGETQYF
TRBV28	-	TRBJ2-6	few	TGTGCCAGCAGTCGACCAGACCTGGCCGGGGCCAACGTCCTGACTTTC	CASSRPDLAGANVLTF
TRBV5-6	-	TRBJ1-1	-	TGTGCCAGCAGCTCCCAACGACGGGGGTTGATCACTGAAGCTTTCTTT	CASSSQRRGLITEAFF
TRBV5-6	-	TRBJ1-1	many	TGTGCCAGCAGCGCCGGACAACCGAACACTGAAGCTTTCTTT	CASSAGQPNTEAFF
TRBV11-2	-	TRBJ2-1	many	TGTGCCAGCAGCTTATTGGACAATGAGCAGTTCTTC	CASSLLDNEQFF
TRBV4-2	-	TRBJ2-1	-	TGTGCCAGCAGCCCGGGGTTGGGGCGGCTCAATGAGCAGTTCTTC	CASSPGLGRLNEQFF
TRBV9	TRBD1	TRBJ1-1	many	TGTGCCAGCAGCCCAGGGACAGCGACGAACACTGAAGCTTTCTTT	CASSPGTATNTEAFF
TRBV4-3	-	TRBJ1-6	-	TGCGCCAGCAGCCAGGGGTATAATTCACCCCTCCACTTT	CASSQGYNSPLHF
TRBV24-1	-	TRBJ2-1	many	TGTGCCACGGGCCCTAGGGACCGAAGCTACAATGAGCAGTTCTTC	CATGPRDRSYNEQFF
TRBV27	TRBD1	TRBJ2-3	few	TGTGCCAGCAGTGCCGCGGGACAGGGTCTTCCAGATACGCAGTATTTT	CASSAAGQGLPDTQYF
TRBV7-6	TRBD2	TRBJ2-2	-	TGTGCCAGCAGCTTATTCTTAGCGGGGAGGAACACCGGGGAGCTGTTTTTT	CASSLFLAGRNTGELFF
TRBV29-1	-	TRBJ2-7	many	TGCAGCGTTGGGAAGAGCCCCGACACGGAATACGAGCAGTACTTC	CSVGKSPDTEYEQYF
TRBV19	-	TRBJ2-1	many	TGTGCCAGTAGGTCGGGGATCAACAATGAGCAGTTCTTC	CASRSGINNEQFF
TRBV2	-	TRBJ2-7	many	TGTGCCAGCGGGGTAGGGGCCTACGAGCAGTACTTC	CASGVGAYEQYF
TRBV6-1	-	TRBJ2-7	many	TGTGCCAGCAGTGAACCCACTAGTTGGGGACCCTACGAGCAGTACTTC	CASSEPTSWGPYEQYF
TRBV6-5	TRBD2	TRBJ2-5	-	TGTGCCAGCAGTTCCCAAACTAGCGGGGCCGGCCAAGAGACCCAGTGCTTC	CASSSQTSGAGQETQCF
TRBV7-6	TRBD1	TRBJ2-5	-	TGTGCCAGCAGCCAACCGGGACAGGCGGAGACCCAGTACTTC	CASSQPGQAETQYF
TRBV3-1	-	TRBJ1-4	many	TGTGCCAGCAGCCAAGGATGGGGACGAGCTAAGATTTTT	CASSQGWGRAKIF
TRBV6-2/TRBV6-3	-	TRBJ1-5	many	TGTGCCAGCAGTTTTTACGAGGGGATGGATCAGCCCCAGCATTTT	CASSFYEGMDQPQHF
TRBV12-3/TRBV12-4	-	TRBJ1-1	-	TGTGCCAGCGGTTTTATCTCTATTCAAGCTTTCTTT	CASGFISIQAFF
TRBV4-1	-	TRBJ2-2	few	TGCGCCAGCGGCCAACAACAGGGAACCGGGGAGCTGTTTTTT	CASGQQQGTGELFF
TRBV20-1	TRBD1	TRBJ2-3	many	TGCAGTGCCCCCAGGGGGTATCGATCCACAGATACGCAGTATTTT	CSAPRGYRSTDTQYF
TRBV6-6	-	TRBJ1-5	few	TGTGCCAGCAGTTACTCTTCACTTTATAGCAATCAGCCCCAGCATTTT	CASSYSSLYSNQPQHF
TRBV11-2	TRBD1	TRBJ2-7	-	TGTGCCAGCAGCTTTCCCGGGACAGGGTTTAGCGACGAGCAGTACTTC	CASSFPGTGFSDEQYF
TRBV24-1	TRBD1	TRBJ2-5	-	TGTGCCACCAGTGAGCGGACAGGGGCCCAAGAGACCCAGTACTTC	CATSERTGAQETQYF
TRBV27	TRBD1	TRBJ1-1	many	TGTGCCAGCAGGGGACAGGGGTTGGAAGCTTTCTTT	CASRGQGLEAFF
TRBV13	-	TRBJ2-1	-	TGTGCCAGCAGCATGTGGGGGGGGCTGTACAATGAGCGGTTCTTC	CASSMWGGLYNERFF
TRBV7-9	-	TRBJ2-7	many	TGTGCCAGCTCGTTGGGGATGACCTACGAGCAGTACTTC	CASSLGMTYEQYF
TRBV12-3/TRBV12-4	-	TRBJ2-7	-	TGTGCCAGCAGTTTAGTACAGCCCGAAGAGCAGTACTTC	CASSLVQPEEQYF
TRBV12-3/TRBV12-4	TRBD2	TRBJ2-3	many	TGTGCCAGCAGTTTCCCCCTAGCGGGAGGCGACACAGATACGCAGTATTTT	CASSFPLAGGDTDTQYF
TRBV30	-	TRBJ1-1	few	TGTGCCTGGAGTGTACGGGTGCGGGACACTGAAGCTTTCTTT	CAWSVRVRDTEAFF
TRBV5-6	TRBD1	TRBJ1-1	many	TGTGCCAGCAGCTTGGGGACAGGAAAAGCTTTCTTT	CASSLGTGKAFF
TRBV20-1	-	TRBJ2-5	-	TGCAGTGCTAGAGATCGGCCGAACAGCGTCCCTGAAGAGACCCAGTACTTC	CSARDRPNSVPEETQYF
TRBV20-1	-	TRBJ1-5	-	TGCAGTGCTAGTTCAGGGGTTGTCAATCAGCCCCAGCATTTT	CSASSGVVNQPQHF
TRBV5-1	TRBD2	TRBJ2-3	many	TGCGCCAGCAGCTTGGAGCTAGCGGACCGGGATACGCAGTATTTT	CASSLELADRDTQYF
TRBV28	TRBD1	TRBJ1-4	-	TGTGCCAGCAGTGCGGGACAGGAAAATGAAAAACTGTTTTTT	CASSAGQENEKLFF
TRBV20-1	-	TRBJ2-4	many	TGCAGTGCCCCCTTCCATGGGGTTACCCAATTGGGCAAAAACATTCAGTACTTC	CSAPFHGVTQLGKNIQYF
TRBV6-2/TRBV6-3	-	TRBJ2-5	-	TGTGCCAGCAGTTTCACCGACGAGACCCAGTACTTC	CASSFTDETQYF
TRBV29-1	-	TRBJ1-2	-	TGCAGCGTTCGAGCAGACGGTGCCTATGGCTACACCTTC	CSVRADGAYGYTF
TRBV4-3	-	TRBJ2-3	-	TGCGCCAGCAGCCAATTCGGGCCTCTTTCGTCTAGCACAGATACGCAGTATTTT	CASSQFGPLSSSTDTQYF
TRBV6-2/TRBV6-3	-	TRBJ1-5	many	TGTGCCAGCAGACCCCTGACTCATCAGCCCCAGCATTTT	CASRPLTHQPQHF
TRBV4-3	-	TRBJ2-7	few	TGCGCCAGCAGCCAAGACTGGACATATTACGAGCAGTACTTC	CASSQDWTYYEQYF
TRBV30	-	TRBJ2-3	-	TGTGCCTGGAGTGTAGACGATGGGTATACAGATACGCAGTATTTT	CAWSVDDGYTDTQYF
TRBV9	-	TRBJ2-3	many	TGTGCCAGCAGGGGCGGAATATCCACAGATACGCAGTATTTT	CASRGGISTDTQYF
TRBV6-6	-	TRBJ1-5	few	TGTGCCAGCACCGGCCGAGGTTATAGCAATCAGCCCCAGCATTTT	CASTGRGYSNQPQHF